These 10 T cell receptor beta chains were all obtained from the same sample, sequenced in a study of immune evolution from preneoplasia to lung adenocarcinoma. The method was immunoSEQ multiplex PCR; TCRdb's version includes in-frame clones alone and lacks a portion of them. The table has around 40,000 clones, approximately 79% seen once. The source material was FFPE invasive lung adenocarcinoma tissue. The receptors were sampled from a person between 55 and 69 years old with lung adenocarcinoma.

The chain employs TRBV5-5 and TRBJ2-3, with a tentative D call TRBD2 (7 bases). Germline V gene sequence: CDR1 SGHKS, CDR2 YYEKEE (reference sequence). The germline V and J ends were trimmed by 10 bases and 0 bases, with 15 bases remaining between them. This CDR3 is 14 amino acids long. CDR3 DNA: TGTGCCGGGGGGGGCGGGAAAAGCACAGATACGCAGTATTTT. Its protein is CAGGGGKSTDTQYF.

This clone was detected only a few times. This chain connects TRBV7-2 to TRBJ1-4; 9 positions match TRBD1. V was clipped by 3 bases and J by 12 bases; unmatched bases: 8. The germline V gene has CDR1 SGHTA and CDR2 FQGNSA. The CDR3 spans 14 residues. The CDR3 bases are TGTGCCAGCAGCTTCGACAGGGGGGGACGGGAACTGTTTTTT. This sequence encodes CASSFDRGGRELFF.

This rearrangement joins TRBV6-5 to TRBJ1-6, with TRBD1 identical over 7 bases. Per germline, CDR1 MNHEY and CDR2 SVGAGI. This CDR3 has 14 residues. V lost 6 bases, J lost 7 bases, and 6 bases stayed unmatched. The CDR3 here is CASRKTGRNSPLHF. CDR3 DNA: TGTGCCAGCAGGAAGACAGGGAGGAATTCACCCCTCCACTTT.

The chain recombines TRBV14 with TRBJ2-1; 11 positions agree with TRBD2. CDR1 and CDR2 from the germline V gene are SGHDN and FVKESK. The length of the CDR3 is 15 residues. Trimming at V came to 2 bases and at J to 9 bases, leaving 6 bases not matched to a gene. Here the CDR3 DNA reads TGTGCCAGCAGCCAACTAGCGGGAGGTTCACTTGAGCAGTTCTTC. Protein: CASSQLAGGSLEQFF.

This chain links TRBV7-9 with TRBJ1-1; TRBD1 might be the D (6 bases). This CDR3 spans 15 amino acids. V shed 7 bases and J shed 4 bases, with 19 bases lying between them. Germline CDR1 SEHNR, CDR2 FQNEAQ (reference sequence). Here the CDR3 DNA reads TGTGCCAGCACCTCGACACTACAGGGTTTCACTGAAGCTTTCTTT. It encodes CASTSTLQGFTEAFF.

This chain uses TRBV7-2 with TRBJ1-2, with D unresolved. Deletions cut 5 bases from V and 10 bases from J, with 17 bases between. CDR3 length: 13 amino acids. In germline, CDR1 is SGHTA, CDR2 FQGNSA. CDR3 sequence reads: CASSPDLPGIYTF. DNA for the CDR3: TGTGCCAGCAGCCCAGACCTTCCAGGTATCTACACCTTC.

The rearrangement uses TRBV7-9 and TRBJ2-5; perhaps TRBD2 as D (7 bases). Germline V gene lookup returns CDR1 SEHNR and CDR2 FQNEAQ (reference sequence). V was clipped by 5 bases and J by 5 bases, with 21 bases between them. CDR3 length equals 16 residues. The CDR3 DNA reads TGTGCCAGCAGCACAGACAGGACTAGATCGTGGGAGACCCAGTACTTC. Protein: CASSTDRTRSWETQYF.

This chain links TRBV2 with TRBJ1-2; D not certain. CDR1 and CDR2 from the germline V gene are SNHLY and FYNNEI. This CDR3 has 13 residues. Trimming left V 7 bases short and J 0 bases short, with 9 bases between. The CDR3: CASMAAANYGYTF. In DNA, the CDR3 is TGTGCCAGCATGGCAGCAGCTAACTATGGCTACACCTTC.

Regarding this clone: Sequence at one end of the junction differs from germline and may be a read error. The CDR3 here is CASSPGTGSYEQYF. For the CDR3, the DNA is TGTGCTAGCAGCCCAGGGACTGGCTCCTACGAGCAGTACTTC. The chain carries TRBV7-7 and TRBJ2-7; D possibly corresponds to TRBD2 (6 bases). This CDR3 is 14 amino acids long. Germline-derived CDR1 and CDR2 are SSHAT and FNYEAQ (reference sequence). Complete variable domain (other parts from reference TRBV7-7 and TRBJ2-7): GAGVSQSPRYKVTKRGQDVTLRCDPISSHATLYWYQQALGQGPEFLTYFNYEAQPDKSGLPSDRFSAERPEGSISTLTIQRTEQRDSAMYRCASSPGTGSYEQYFGPGTRLTVT.

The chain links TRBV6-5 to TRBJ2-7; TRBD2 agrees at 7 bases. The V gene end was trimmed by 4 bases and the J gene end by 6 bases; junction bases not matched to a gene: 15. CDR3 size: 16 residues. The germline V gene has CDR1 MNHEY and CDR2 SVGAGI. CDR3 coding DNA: TGTGCCAGCAGTTTAAGCGGGGAGCGGGTGGTCCTCGAGCAGTACTTC. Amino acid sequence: CASSLSGERVVLEQYF.